This record concerns one TCR beta chain sequence. Antigen specificity is unknown. The sample belongs to a study of T cell repertoires in cytomegalovirus infection. Study as a whole: Indicated by public TCR beta signatures were CMV infection and matching HLA type. The study, taken as a whole, reports: Dominating the ex vivo response were TCR beta clonotypes that were CMV-specific and HLA-C-restricted.

TCRdb re-analysed the reads in MiXCR, keeping a single row per CDR3 protein. The table has some 270,000 distinct CDR3 sequences, 20% to 25% seen once. Trimming cost V 0 bases and J 5 bases; bases outside gene matches: 5. The CDR3 length is 16 residues. From germline, CDR1 is MGHRA and CDR2 YSYEKL. This TCR was recovered from a human donor in good health (CMV status not recorded). Some clones in this sample may be carry-over from other donors' samples. This chain links TRBV4-1 with TRBJ1-1, with 11 bases identical to TRBD1. Sequencing used cultured PBMCs, obtained from culture after CMV antigen stimulation. The CDR3 sequence: CASSQDLGTGGTEAFF. Here the CDR3 DNA reads TGCGCCAGCAGCCAAGATCTAGGGACAGGGGGGACTGAAGCTTTCTTT.